This T cell receptor beta chain derives from a study of tumor-infiltrating lymphocytes in primary liver carcinoma. This clonotype came up many times. Its target is unknown. The CDR3 consists of 14 residues. The V gene's germline CDR1 is MNHNS and CDR2 SASEGT. Trimming cost V 5 bases and J 4 bases; bases outside gene matches: 5. Study findings and constraints: Tumors significantly exceeded blood in top-250-clone fraction (p = 0.039). Pairs comparing tumor with adjacent tissue or blood overlapped less than pairs drawn from tumor regions.

Co-extracted RNA and DNA came from about 20-30 mg of unsorted bulk tissue. Resection treated the patients' primary liver carcinoma. A constant-region primer primed TCR beta cDNA synthesis from about 0.45 ug of total RNA. Construction of TCR beta libraries relied on three successive nested multiplex PCR rounds employing slightly modified ARM-PCR. In the first two PCR rounds, TRBV1-TRBV30 forward primers were paired with a C-beta reverse primer, and each round lasted approximately 10 cycles. Each CDR3 protein gets one entry after TCRdb re-called the multiplex PCR reads with MiXCR. Altogether approximately 45,000 distinct CDR3 sequences are present, 75% being singletons, with the ten largest covering 38%.

This chain joins TRBV6-1 and TRBJ2-7, with TRBD2 identical over 10 bases. This clonotype was sampled from a woman aged 25 to 39 with primary liver carcinoma and hepatitis B virus infection. The sequencing input was tumor-adjacent normal liver tissue. CDR3 DNA sequence: TGTGCCAGCAGTAACCTAGCGGGAGTGTACGAGCAGTACTTC. Protein product: CASSNLAGVYEQYF.